The T cell receptor (beta chain) described here comes from a study of T cells in Graves' hyperthyroidism and ophthalmopathy. Overall study findings and caveats: Stable hyperthyroidism was told apart from ophthalmopathy by a model built on 13 V-J features.

With 1 base removed from V and 2 bases from J, the gap between germline ends came to 18 bases. The length of the CDR3 is 18 residues. CDR1 KGHSY and CDR2 FQNENV come from the germline V gene. This clonotype was found a few times. Its antigen is still unknown. Using RNA transcripts as the source, TCR beta CDR3 regions were amplified. First-round RT-PCR of the TCR CDR3 relied on the HTBI primer set. TCRdb itself ran the multiplex PCR reads through MiXCR, one entry per CDR3 protein. The profile covers over 700,000 distinct CDR3 sequences, with under 45% appearing a single time and roughly 31% taken by the ten largest. Graves' hyperthyroidism is called stable when ophthalmopathy does not progress within 18 months. Orbital computed tomography and thyroid ultrasound, together with serum TRAb and thyroxine and clinical symptoms, were used for diagnoses.

The sample comprised blood. The V and J genes are TRBV16 and TRBJ1-5, with D maybe TRBD1 (6 bases). The clonotype was recovered from a woman in her thirties or forties with Graves' hyperthyroidism. CDR3 in amino acids: CASSQWHREVARNQPQHF. CDR3 bases: TGTGCCAGCAGCCAATGGCACAGGGAGGTCGCTCGCAATCAGCCCCAGCATTTT. The whole variable domain, remainder taken from reference TRBV16 and TRBJ1-5, is GEEVAQTPKHLVRGEGQKAKLYCAPIKGHSYVFWYQQVLKNEFKFLISFQNENVFDETGMPKERFSAKCLPNSPCSLEIQATKLEDSAVYFCASSQWHREVARNQPQHFGDGTRLSIL.